One TCR beta chain is described in this entry. Antigen unknown. A second PCR of roughly 6 to 12 cycles used a sample-barcoded 5' primer and a J-beta primer mix. At least 3 million CDR3-containing paired-end reads were obtained per sample. TCRdb reprocessed the 5' RACE reads via MiXCR and lists one record per CDR3 protein. The table has about 640,000 distinct CDR3 sequences, approximately 59% seen once. This sample was included in a study of blood T cells in healthy people across ages. Study-level background: T cells yielded about one barcoded beta molecule per two cells through template switching.

The study, taken as a whole, reports: Naive CD4+ cells and diversity were both higher in long-lived donors than in aged donors. Roughly linearly, TCR beta diversity per million T cells fell as age increased.

The clonotype originates from a man aged 55 to 70 in good health. Sequenced sample: blood.

CDR3: CASSMASGATDTQYF. As DNA, the CDR3 is TGTGCCAGCAGTATGGCTAGCGGGGCCACAGATACGCAGTATTTT. The gene calls are TRBV12-3 or TRBV12-4 and TRBJ2-3; 9 bases are a match to TRBD2. The CDR3 is made up of 15 amino acids. V was pared by 5 bases and J by 2 bases, with 5 bases of the junction left unmatched.